This T cell receptor beta chain came from a study of graft-versus-host responses after intestinal transplantation. For the study at large: Recipients had multivisceral, liver-intestinal, or isolated intestinal transplants. The study gave all recipients anti-thymocyte globulin induction, then tacrolimus and steroids for approximately three years. Study results and caveats: Some GvH clones were seen earlier in gut or blood, suggesting intestinal origin. Clonal ratios of graft-versus-host to host-versus-graft in allografts were high for patients exhibiting graft-donor T cell macrochimerism.

The method was immunoSEQ multiplex PCR; TCRdb's version includes in-frame clones alone and lacks a portion of them. The sample includes about 86,000 clones, roughly nine tenths seen only once; the top ten take more than 0.25%. With 4 bases removed from V and 6 bases from J, the gap between germline ends came to 10 bases. CDR3 length: 13 residues. Germline assignment: CDR1 SEHNR and CDR2 FQNEAQ (reference sequence). With regard to this clone: The target antigen is unknown.

Sample: unstimulated CD4+ T cells sorted from spleen or lymph node cells, taken before transplant. The receptor's source is a human donor who was the organ donor for an intestinal transplant. The chain joins TRBV7-9 to TRBJ1-5; D unclear. As DNA, the CDR3 is TGTGCCAGCAGCTCCGACAACCCTCAGCCCCAGCATTTT. Translation gives CASSSDNPQPQHF.